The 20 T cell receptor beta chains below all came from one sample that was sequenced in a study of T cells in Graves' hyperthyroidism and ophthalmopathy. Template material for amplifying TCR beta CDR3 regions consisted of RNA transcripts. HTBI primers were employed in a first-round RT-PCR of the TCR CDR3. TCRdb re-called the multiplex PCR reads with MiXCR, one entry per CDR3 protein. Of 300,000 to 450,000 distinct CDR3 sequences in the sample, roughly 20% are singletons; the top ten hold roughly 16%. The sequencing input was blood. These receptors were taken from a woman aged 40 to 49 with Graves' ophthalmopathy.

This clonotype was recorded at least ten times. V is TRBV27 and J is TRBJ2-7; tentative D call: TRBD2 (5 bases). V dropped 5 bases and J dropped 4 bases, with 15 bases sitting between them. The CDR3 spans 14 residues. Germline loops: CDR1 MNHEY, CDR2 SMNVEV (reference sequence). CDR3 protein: CASSEGLGRYEQYF. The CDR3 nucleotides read TGTGCCAGCAGTGAGGGTTTGGGCCGATACGAGCAGTACTTC.

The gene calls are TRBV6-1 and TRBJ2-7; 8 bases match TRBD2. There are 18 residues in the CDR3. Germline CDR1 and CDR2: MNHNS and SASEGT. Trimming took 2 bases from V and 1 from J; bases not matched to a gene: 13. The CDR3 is CASSEYLGLAGRSYEQYF. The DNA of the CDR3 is TGTGCCAGCAGTGAATACCTGGGATTAGCGGGGAGATCCTACGAGCAGTACTTC.

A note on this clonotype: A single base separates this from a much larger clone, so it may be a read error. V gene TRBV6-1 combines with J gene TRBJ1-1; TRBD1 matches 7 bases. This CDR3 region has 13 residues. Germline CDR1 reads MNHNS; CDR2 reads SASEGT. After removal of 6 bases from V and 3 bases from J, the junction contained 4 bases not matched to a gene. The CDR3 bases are TGTGCCAGCAGACCGGGACAGTACACTGAAGCTTTCTTT. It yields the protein CASRPGQYTEAFF.

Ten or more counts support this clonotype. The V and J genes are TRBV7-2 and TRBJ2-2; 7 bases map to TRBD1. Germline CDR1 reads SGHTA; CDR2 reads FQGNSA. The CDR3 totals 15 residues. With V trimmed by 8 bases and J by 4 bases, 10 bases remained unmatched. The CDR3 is CASGKTGDGTGELFF. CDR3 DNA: TGTGCCAGCGGAAAAACAGGGGATGGCACCGGGGAGCTGTTTTTT.

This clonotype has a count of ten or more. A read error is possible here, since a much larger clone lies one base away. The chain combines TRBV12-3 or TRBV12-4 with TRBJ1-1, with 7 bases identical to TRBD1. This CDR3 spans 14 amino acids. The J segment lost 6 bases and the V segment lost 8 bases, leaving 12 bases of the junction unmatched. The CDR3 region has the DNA TGTGCCAGCGGTCTAAAACCCACAGGGGCTGAAGCTTTCTTT. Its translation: CASGLKPTGAEAFF.

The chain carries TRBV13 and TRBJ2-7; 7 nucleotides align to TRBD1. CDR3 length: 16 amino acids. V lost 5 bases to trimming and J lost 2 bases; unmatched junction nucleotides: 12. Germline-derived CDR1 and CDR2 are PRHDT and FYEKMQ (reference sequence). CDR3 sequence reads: CASSAPPGTVPYEQYF. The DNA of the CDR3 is TGTGCCAGCAGCGCGCCTCCCGGGACAGTACCCTACGAGCAGTACTTC.

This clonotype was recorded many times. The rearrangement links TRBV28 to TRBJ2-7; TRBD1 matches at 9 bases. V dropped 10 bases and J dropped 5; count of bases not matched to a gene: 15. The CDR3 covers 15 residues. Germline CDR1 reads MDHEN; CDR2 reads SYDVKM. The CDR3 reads CATQILGQGNDEQYF. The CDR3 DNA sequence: TGTGCCACCCAGATCTTAGGACAGGGGAACGACGAGCAGTACTTC.

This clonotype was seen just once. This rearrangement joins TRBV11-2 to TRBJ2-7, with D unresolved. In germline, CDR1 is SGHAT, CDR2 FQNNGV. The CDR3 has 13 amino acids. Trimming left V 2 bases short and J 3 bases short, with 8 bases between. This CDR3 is CASSLHSRYEQYF. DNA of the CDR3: TGTGCCAGCAGCTTACACAGTCGCTACGAGCAGTACTTC.

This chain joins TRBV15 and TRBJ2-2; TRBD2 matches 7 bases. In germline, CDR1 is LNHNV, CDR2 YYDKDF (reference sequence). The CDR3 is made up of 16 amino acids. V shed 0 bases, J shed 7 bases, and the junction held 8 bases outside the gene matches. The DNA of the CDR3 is TGTGCCACCAGCAGAGATAAGATTGGCGGGAGCGGGGAGCTGTTTTTT. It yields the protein CATSRDKIGGSGELFF.

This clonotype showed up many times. CDR3 bases: TGCAGTGCTAGTGCCGTTGGACTCTTACTTTACGAGCAGTACTTC. It specifies CSASAVGLLLYEQYF. This chain connects TRBV20-1 to TRBJ2-7; perhaps TRBD2 as D (5 bases). CDR3 length: 15 residues. The germline CDR1 and CDR2 sequences are DFQATT and SNEGSKA (reference sequence). V was clipped by 3 bases and J by 4 bases, with 19 bases between them.

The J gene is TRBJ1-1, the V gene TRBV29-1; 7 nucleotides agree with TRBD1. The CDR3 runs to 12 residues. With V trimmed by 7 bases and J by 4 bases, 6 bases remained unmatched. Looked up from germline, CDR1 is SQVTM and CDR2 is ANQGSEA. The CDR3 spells CSGEGAGTEAFF. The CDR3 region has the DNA TGCAGCGGAGAGGGGGCAGGCACTGAAGCTTTCTTT.

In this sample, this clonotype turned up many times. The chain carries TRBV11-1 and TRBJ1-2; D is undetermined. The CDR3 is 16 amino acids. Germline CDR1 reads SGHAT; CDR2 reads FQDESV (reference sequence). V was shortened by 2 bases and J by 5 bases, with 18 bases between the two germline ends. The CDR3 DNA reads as TGTGCCAGCAGCTTAAAGGAGGCAGATGCGCTATATGGCTACACCTTC. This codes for CASSLKEADALYGYTF.

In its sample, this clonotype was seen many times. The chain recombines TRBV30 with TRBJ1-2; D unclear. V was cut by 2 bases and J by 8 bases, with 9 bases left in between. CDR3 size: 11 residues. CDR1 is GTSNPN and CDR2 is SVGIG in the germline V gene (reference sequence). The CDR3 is CAWSSPYGYTF. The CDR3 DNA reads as TGTGCCTGGAGTTCGCCCTACGGCTACACCTTC.

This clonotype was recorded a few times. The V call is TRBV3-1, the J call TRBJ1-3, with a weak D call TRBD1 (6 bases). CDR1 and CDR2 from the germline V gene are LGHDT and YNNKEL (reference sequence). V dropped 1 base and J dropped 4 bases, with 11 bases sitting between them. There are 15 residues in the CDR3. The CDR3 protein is CASSQVPGQGNTIYF. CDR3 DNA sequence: TGTGCCAGCAGCCAAGTGCCCGGACAGGGAAACACCATATATTTT.

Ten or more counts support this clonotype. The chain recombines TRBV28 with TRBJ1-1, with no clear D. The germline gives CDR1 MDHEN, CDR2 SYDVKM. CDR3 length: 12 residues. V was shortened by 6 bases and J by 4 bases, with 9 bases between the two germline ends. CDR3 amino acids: CASRPLGTEAFF. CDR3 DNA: TGTGCCAGCAGACCCCTGGGCACTGAAGCTTTCTTT.

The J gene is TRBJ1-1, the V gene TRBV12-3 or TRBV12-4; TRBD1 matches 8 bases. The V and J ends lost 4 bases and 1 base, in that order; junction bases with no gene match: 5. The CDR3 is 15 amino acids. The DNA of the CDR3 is TGTGCCAGCAGTTCCCAGGGGGCTCGGAACACTGAAGCTTTCTTT. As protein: CASSSQGARNTEAFF.

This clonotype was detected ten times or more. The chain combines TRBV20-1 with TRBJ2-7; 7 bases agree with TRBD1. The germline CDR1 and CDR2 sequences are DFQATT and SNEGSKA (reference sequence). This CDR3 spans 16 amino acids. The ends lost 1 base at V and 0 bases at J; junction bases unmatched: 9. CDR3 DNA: TGCAGTGCTAGAGTCGTCGACAGGGTAATCTCCTACGAGCAGTACTTC. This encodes CSARVVDRVISYEQYF.

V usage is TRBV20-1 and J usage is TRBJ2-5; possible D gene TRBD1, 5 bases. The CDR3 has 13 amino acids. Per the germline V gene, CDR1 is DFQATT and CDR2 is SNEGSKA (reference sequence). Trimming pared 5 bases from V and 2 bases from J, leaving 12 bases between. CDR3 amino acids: CSAEKTAQETQYF. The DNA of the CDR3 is TGCAGTGCTGAGAAGACAGCTCAAGAGACCCAGTACTTC.

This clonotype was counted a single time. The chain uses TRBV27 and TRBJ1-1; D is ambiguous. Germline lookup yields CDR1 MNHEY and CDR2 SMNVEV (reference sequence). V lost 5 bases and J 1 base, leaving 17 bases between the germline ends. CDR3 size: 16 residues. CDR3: CASSLLTSAGNTEAFF. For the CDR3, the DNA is TGTGCCAGCAGTCTCCTTACGTCCGCGGGGAACACTGAAGCTTTCTTT.

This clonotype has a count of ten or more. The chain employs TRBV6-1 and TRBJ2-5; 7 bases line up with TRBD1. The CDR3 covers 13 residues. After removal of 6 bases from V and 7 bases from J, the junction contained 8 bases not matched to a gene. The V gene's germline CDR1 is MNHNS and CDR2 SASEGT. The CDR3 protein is CASRETGFATQYF. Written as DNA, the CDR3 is TGTGCCAGCAGGGAGACAGGGTTTGCGACCCAGTACTTC.